The next 10 T cell receptor beta chains were all read from a single sample in a study of STAT3 mutations in large granular lymphocyte leukemia. Study outcomes and limitations: Every T-LGLL patient had at least one immunodominant TCRbeta clonotype.

The data were produced by immunoSEQ multiplex PCR, yet TCRdb's version contains in-frame clones alone and is incomplete. The table includes 35,000 to 50,000 clones, around 80% detected once. Which antigens these TCRs recognize remains unknown. The source material was PBMCs. Every receptor here comes from a human donor with T large granular lymphocyte leukemia. Some clones in this sample may be carry-over from other donors' samples.

This chain uses TRBV5-1 with TRBJ2-7, with unresolved D. CDR1 SGHRS and CDR2 YFSETQ come from the germline V gene. The V and J ends lost 2 bases and 3 bases respectively, with 6 bases between them. CDR3 size: 12 residues. The CDR3 is CASSFNGYEQYV. CDR3 DNA: TGCGCCAGCAGCTTTAACGGCTACGAGCAGTACGTC.

The J gene is TRBJ1-5, the V gene TRBV19, with no clear D. This CDR3 contains 13 residues. V dropped 6 bases and J dropped 5 bases, with 11 bases sitting between them. CDR1 is LNHDA and CDR2 is SQIVND in the germline V gene (reference sequence). The CDR3 reads CASRRETYQPQHF. CDR3 nucleotide sequence: TGTGCCAGTAGGAGAGAGACCTATCAGCCCCAGCATTTT.

The V and J genes are TRBV7-9 and TRBJ1-2, with a tentative D call TRBD1 (5 bases). This CDR3 is built from 12 residues. Trimming cost V 6 bases and J 6 bases, with 11 bases left between them. Germline loops: CDR1 SEHNR, CDR2 FQNEAQ (reference sequence). Here the CDR3 DNA reads TGTGCCAGCAGTGGGGGGTTGGATGGCTACACCTTC. It yields the protein CASSGGLDGYTF.

The V gene is TRBV4-3, the J gene TRBJ1-1; TRBD1 matches at 8 bases. CDR3 length: 16 residues. V lost 5 bases to trimming and J lost 0 bases; unmatched junction nucleotides: 8. CDR1 is LGHNA and CDR2 is YSLEER in the germline V gene. The DNA for the CDR3 is TGCGCCAGCAGCTGGGGGACAGGCGACATGAACACTGAAGCTTTCTTT. Protein: CASSWGTGDMNTEAFF.

The J gene is TRBJ2-7, the V gene TRBV7-9; the match to TRBD1 covers 10 bases. This CDR3 contains 17 residues. V shed 4 bases, J shed 3 bases, and the junction held 12 bases outside the gene matches. Germline assignment: CDR1 SEHNR and CDR2 FQNEAQ (reference sequence). The CDR3 DNA reads as TGTGCCAGCAGCTCATTTCCCCACGACAGGGGGCTCTACGAGCAGTACTTC. Amino acid sequence: CASSSFPHDRGLYEQYF.

The chain recombines TRBV10-1 with TRBJ1-4, with no clear D. The germline CDR1 and CDR2 sequences are WNHNN and SYGVQD (reference sequence). Trimming took off 4 bases at V and 15 bases at J, with 3 bases between the two ends. This CDR3 spans 8 amino acids. The CDR3 loop is CASSAVFF. The CDR3 DNA is TGCGCCAGCAGTGCAGTGTTTTTT.

The chain uses TRBV6-5 and TRBJ1-2; D is possibly TRBD1 (5 bases). V was pared by 2 bases and J by 6 bases, with 10 bases between. Germline V gene lookup returns CDR1 MNHEY and CDR2 SVGAGI. The CDR3 length is 13 residues. CDR3 bases: TGTGCCAGCAGTTACCTGGGGCGAAATGGCTACACCTTC. Its translation is CASSYLGRNGYTF.

This clone has only a few counts. The chain employs TRBV4-1 and TRBJ2-7; D is possibly TRBD1 or TRBD2 (5 bases each). Trimming removed 0 bases from V and 6 bases from J, with 9 bases in between. CDR3 length: 13 amino acids. Germline CDR1 is MGHRA and CDR2 is YSYEKL. The DNA of the CDR3 is TGCGCCAGCAGCCAAGATCGAGGGGTCGAGCAGTACGTC. As protein: CASSQDRGVEQYV.

The chain couples TRBV29-1 to TRBJ1-1, with D unresolved. The germline V gene encodes CDR1 SQVTM and CDR2 ANQGSEA. V was shortened by 0 bases and J by 8 bases, with 10 bases between the two germline ends. The CDR3 is made up of 12 amino acids. In nucleotides, the CDR3 is TGCAGCGTTGAAGAGGAGCGAGTGGAAGCTTTCTTT. Translation gives CSVEEERVEAFF.

V usage is TRBV13 and J usage is TRBJ1-1, with D possibly TRBD1 on 5 matching bases. The ends were cut back, 3 bases at V and 11 bases at J, with 16 bases in the middle. Germline V CDR1 and CDR2: PRHDT, FYEKMQ (reference sequence). This CDR3 is built from 13 residues. The CDR3 nucleotides read TGTGCCAGCAGCTTTTTGACCGACCCAGGGGCTTTCTTT. Translating gives CASSFLTDPGAFF.